One sample yielded the 17 T cell receptor beta chains listed below, sequenced in a study of beta chain features in type 1 diabetes. All of the isolated RNA was reverse transcribed, so expressed TCRB transcripts were sequenced. Profiling relied on immunoSEQ multiplex PCR, and the TCRdb table lists in-frame clones only, not all of them. The profile shows about 280,000 clones, about 15% of them singletons. These TCRs are of unknown antigen specificity. Study-level findings and limits: For Type 1 diabetes patients, all four CD4+ subsets carried TCRB CDR3s that were moderately but significantly shorter.

Sequencing was done on a sample of naive CD4+ T cells from blood. The receptor set was obtained from a man between 18 and 35 years old with type 1 diabetes.

This clone turned up a few times. This rearrangement joins TRBV27 to TRBJ1-2; perhaps TRBD1 as D (5 bases). The V gene lost 6 bases and the J gene lost 8 bases, with 13 bases spanning the gap. The CDR3 spans 12 residues. The germline gives CDR1 MNHEY, CDR2 SMNVEV (reference sequence). The CDR3 region is CASSPSRGGYTF. The DNA of the CDR3 is TGTGCCAGCAGCCCCAGTAGGGGCGGCTACACCTTC.

CDR3 region: CASSPSRGRNNEKLFF. Written as DNA, the CDR3 is TGTGCCAGCAGTCCCTCAAGGGGGAGAAATAATGAAAAACTGTTTTTT. The genes are TRBV27 and TRBJ1-4, with D perhaps TRBD1 (6 bases). The CDR3 runs to 16 residues. CDR1 is MNHEY, CDR2 SMNVEV, per germline (reference sequence). Trimming shortened V by 5 bases and J by 4 bases, and 17 bases separated the two germline ends.

This clone has a handful of counts. The chain links TRBV5-1 to TRBJ2-3; 12 nucleotides match TRBD2. The germline CDR1 and CDR2 sequences are SGHRS and YFSETQ. This CDR3 comprises 16 residues. V shed 0 bases and J 6 bases; nucleotides not matched to a gene: 5. The CDR3 nucleotides read TGCGCCAGCAGCTTGGGCACTAGCGGGAGGAGTGATACGCAGTATTTT. Protein: CASSLGTSGRSDTQYF.

V and J are TRBV11-3 and TRBJ2-7; 13 positions agree with TRBD2. CDR1 and CDR2 (germline): SGHNT, YENEEA. V lost 4 bases, J lost 7 bases, and 7 bases stayed unmatched. The CDR3 sequence is 15 residues long. The CDR3 region is CASSSTGLAGVEQYF. As DNA, the CDR3 is TGTGCCAGCAGCTCAACCGGACTAGCGGGAGTTGAGCAGTACTTC.

The CDR3 reads CASSILANVLTF. CDR3 nucleotides: TGTGCCAGTAGTATCCTTGCCAACGTCCTGACTTTC. The chain has TRBV19 and TRBJ2-6; D gene ambiguous. Germline V gene lookup returns CDR1 LNHDA and CDR2 SQIVND (reference sequence). Between the trimmed V and J ends, which lost 3 bases and 7 bases, there was a span of 4 bases. The CDR3 covers 12 residues.

This clone turned up a few times. The chain carries TRBV2 and TRBJ2-5; D gene ambiguous. The CDR3 runs to 12 residues. V was shortened by 4 bases and J by 4 bases, with 7 bases between the two germline ends. Looked up from germline, CDR1 is SNHLY and CDR2 is FYNNEI. The CDR3 DNA follows: TGTGCCAGCAGTGTCTGGGCAGAGACCCAGTACTTC. This translates into CASSVWAETQYF. Complete variable domain (other parts from reference TRBV2 and TRBJ2-5): EPEVTQTPSHQVTQMGQEVILRCVPISNHLYFYWYRQILGQKVEFLVSFYNNEISEKSEIFDDQFSVERPDGSNFTLKIRSTKLEDSAMYFCASSVWAETQYFGPGTRLLVL.

There are a few counts of this clone. V and J are TRBV20-1 and TRBJ2-7; tentative D call: TRBD1 (6 bases). The V end lost 6 bases, the J end lost 7 bases, and 13 bases lay between the germline ends. CDR3 length equals 11 residues. Germline lookup yields CDR1 DFQATT and CDR2 SNEGSKA (reference sequence). CDR3 in DNA: TGCAGTGCCTGGGGGCAAAGAGAGCAGTACTTC. It encodes CSAWGQREQYF.

This clone occurred a few times. The genes are TRBV7-2 and TRBJ1-1, with 9 bases matching TRBD1. In germline, CDR1 is SGHTA, CDR2 FQGNSA. V shed 5 bases, J shed 8 bases, and the junction held 6 bases outside the gene matches. The CDR3 is 13 amino acids. The CDR3 loop reads CASSPWTGDEAFF. In nucleotides, the CDR3 is TGTGCCAGCAGCCCCTGGACAGGGGACGAAGCTTTCTTT. Using reference TRBV7-2 and TRBJ1-1 for the parts outside the CDR3, the full variable domain is GAGVSQSPSNKVTEKGKDVELRCDPISGHTALYWYRQSLGQGLEFLIYFQGNSAPDKSGLPSDRFSAERTGGSVSTLTIQRTQQEDSAVYLCASSPWTGDEAFFGQGTRLTVV.

CDR3 sequence (DNA): TGTGCCAGCAGCCAAGTGGCCGCAACATGGTCCACCGGGGAGCTGTTTTTT. This sequence encodes CASSQVAATWSTGELFF. V gene TRBV14 combines with J gene TRBJ2-2; no firm D call. This CDR3 is 17 amino acids long. The germline gives CDR1 SGHDN, CDR2 FVKESK. The V gene lost 1 base and the J gene lost 4 bases, with 16 bases spanning the gap. The variable domain in full, with the rest retrieved from reference TRBV14 and TRBJ2-2, is EAGVTQFPSHSVIEKGQTVTLRCDPISGHDNLYWYRRVMGKEIKFLLHFVKESKQDESGMPNNRFLAERTGGTYSTLKVQPAELEDSGVYFCASSQVAATWSTGELFFGEGSRLTVL.

This clone was seen more than once but under ten times. The chain carries TRBV30 and TRBJ1-1; no clear D. Germline values: CDR1 GTSNPN, CDR2 SVGIG (reference sequence). The length of the CDR3 is 13 residues. V was pared by 2 bases and J by 2 bases, with 9 bases between. The CDR3 sequence: CAWSPGPNTEAFF. Written as DNA, the CDR3 is TGTGCCTGGAGTCCGGGTCCTAACACTGAAGCTTTCTTT. The full variable domain, rest sourced from reference TRBV30 and TRBJ1-1, is SQTIHQWPATLVQPVGSPLSLECTVEGTSNPNLYWYRQAAGRGLQLLFYSVGIGQISSEVPQNLSASRPQDRQFILSSKKLLLSDSGFYLCAWSPGPNTEAFFGQGTRLTVV.

The V gene is TRBV14, the J gene TRBJ1-1, with no clear D. Between the trimmed V and J ends, which lost 3 bases and 1 base, there was a span of 6 bases. There are 13 residues in the CDR3. Looked up from germline, CDR1 is SGHDN and CDR2 is FVKESK. The CDR3 sequence: CASSQLQNTEAFF. The DNA of the CDR3 is TGTGCCAGCAGCCAGTTACAGAACACTGAAGCTTTCTTT.

The V and J genes are TRBV2 and TRBJ2-5; no clear D gene. CDR1 and CDR2 (germline): SNHLY, FYNNEI. V shed 1 base and J shed 6 bases, with 3 bases lying between them. The CDR3 spans 11 residues. CDR3 protein: CASSEEQTQYF. Written as DNA, the CDR3 is TGTGCCAGCAGTGAAGAGCAGACCCAGTACTTC. The full variable domain, in which reference TRBV2 and TRBJ2-5 provide the parts outside the CDR3, is EPEVTQTPSHQVTQMGQEVILRCVPISNHLYFYWYRQILGQKVEFLVSFYNNEISEKSEIFDDQFSVERPDGSNFTLKIRSTKLEDSAMYFCASSEEQTQYFGPGTRLLVL.

The table lists this clone with a count of one. At the DNA level, this CDR3 is encoded by other sequences in the same sample as well. The CDR3 region has the DNA TGTGCCAGCAGCCTGGGGACAGGCTCCTACAATGAGCAGTTCTTC. Amino acids: CASSLGTGSYNEQFF. The V and J genes are TRBV2 and TRBJ2-1; 8 bases line up with TRBD1. V lost 6 bases and J lost 0; bases outside the gene matches: 4. Germline loops: CDR1 SNHLY, CDR2 FYNNEI. The CDR3 runs to 15 residues.

The gene calls are TRBV19 and TRBJ1-2; the D gene is possibly TRBD1 (6 bases). The V gene's germline CDR1 is LNHDA and CDR2 SQIVND (reference sequence). The CDR3 has 14 amino acids. The V and J ends lost 7 bases and 2 bases respectively, with 14 bases between them. The CDR3 spells CASIRTETNYGYTF. DNA of the CDR3: TGTGCCAGTATCCGGACAGAAACAAACTATGGCTACACCTTC.

The J gene is TRBJ1-2, the V gene TRBV15, with 7 bases aligning to TRBD1. The germline CDR1 and CDR2 sequences are LNHNV and YYDKDF (reference sequence). This CDR3 region has 17 residues. J was trimmed by 1 base and V by 5 bases; bases with no gene match: 13. The CDR3 sequence: CATSGPGQRTINYGYTF. CDR3 bases: TGTGCCACCAGCGGTCCGGGACAGCGAACTATTAACTATGGCTACACCTTC.

The chain combines TRBV7-9 with TRBJ1-1, with D possibly TRBD1 on 6 matching bases. CDR1 and CDR2 (germline): SEHNR, FQNEAQ (reference sequence). The CDR3 runs 18 residues. Trimming took 3 bases from V and 1 from J, leaving 21 bases between them. The CDR3, as DNA: TGTGCCAGCAGCTTCTCCCGCTGGACAGAAACCCCGAACACTGAAGCTTTCTTT. Translated: CASSFSRWTETPNTEAFF.

This clone came up a few times. The rearrangement links TRBV7-9 to TRBJ1-3; 9 positions agree with TRBD1. Germline trimming cut 5 bases from V and 4 bases from J; bases unmatched to any gene: 6. CDR3 length equals 15 residues. Germline CDR1 and CDR2: SEHNR and FQNEAQ (reference sequence). CDR3 loop: CASSPGDRAGNTIYF. The CDR3 DNA follows: TGTGCCAGCAGCCCGGGGGACAGGGCAGGAAACACCATATATTTT.